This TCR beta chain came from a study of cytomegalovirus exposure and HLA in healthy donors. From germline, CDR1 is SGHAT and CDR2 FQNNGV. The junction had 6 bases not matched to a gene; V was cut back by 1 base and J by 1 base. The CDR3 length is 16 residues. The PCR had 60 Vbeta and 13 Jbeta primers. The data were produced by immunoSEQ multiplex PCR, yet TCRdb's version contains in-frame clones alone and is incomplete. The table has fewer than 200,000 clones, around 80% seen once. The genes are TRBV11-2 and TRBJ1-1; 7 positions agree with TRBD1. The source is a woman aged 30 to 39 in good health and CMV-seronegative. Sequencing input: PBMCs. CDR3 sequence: CASSLGQGRKNTEAFF. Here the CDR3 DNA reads TGTGCCAGCAGCTTAGGACAGGGAAGGAAGAACACTGAAGCTTTCTTT.